This TCR beta chain was captured by sequencing in a study of blood T cell repertoires in COVID-19. About the research overall: Sample material is recorded as cDNA or gDNA derived from T cells, B-cell-depleted T cells, or PBMCs.

Authors' methods: Quantification of nucleated cells was approximated via reference gene primer amplification. This table comes from immunoSEQ multiplex PCR, and its TCRdb copy is limited to in-frame clones, with some not included. V and J calls and clone size are given by that table; D and trimming were obtained from the DNA. Altogether approximately 250,000 clones are present, around nine tenths being singletons, with the ten largest covering 10%. The Seattle site enrolled patients during active infection and followed them longitudinally. The germline V and J ends were trimmed by 0 bases and 4 bases, with 4 bases remaining between them. Germline-derived CDR1 and CDR2 are SGHAT and FQNNGV. The CDR3 is 13 residues long.

Material for sequencing was peripheral blood. V and J are TRBV11-2 and TRBJ1-5, with no clear D. This sequence originates from a woman aged 70-85 years with COVID-19, enrolled during active disease. The CDR3, as DNA: TGTGCCAGCAGCTTAGATCGGAATCAGCCCCAGCATTTT. It encodes CASSLDRNQPQHF.